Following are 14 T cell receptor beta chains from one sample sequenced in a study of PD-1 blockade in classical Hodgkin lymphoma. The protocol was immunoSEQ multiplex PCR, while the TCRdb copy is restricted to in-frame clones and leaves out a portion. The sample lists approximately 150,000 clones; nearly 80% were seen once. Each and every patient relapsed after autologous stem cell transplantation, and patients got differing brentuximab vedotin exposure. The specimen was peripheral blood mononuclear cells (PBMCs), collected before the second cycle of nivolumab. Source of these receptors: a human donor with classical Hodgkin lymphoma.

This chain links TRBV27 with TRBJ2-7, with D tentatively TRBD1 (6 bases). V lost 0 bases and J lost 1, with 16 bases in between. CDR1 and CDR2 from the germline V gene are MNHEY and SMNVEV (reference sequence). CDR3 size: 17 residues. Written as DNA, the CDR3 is TGTGCCAGCAGTTTATCCCAGACCTCTACAGGGTCCTACGAGCAGTACTTC. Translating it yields CASSLSQTSTGSYEQYF.

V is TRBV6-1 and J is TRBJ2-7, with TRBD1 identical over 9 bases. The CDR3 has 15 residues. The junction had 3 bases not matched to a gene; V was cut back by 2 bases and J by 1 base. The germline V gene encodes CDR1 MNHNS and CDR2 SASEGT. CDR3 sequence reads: CASSESGQGSYEQYF. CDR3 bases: TGTGCCAGCAGTGAATCTGGACAGGGGTCCTACGAGCAGTACTTC.

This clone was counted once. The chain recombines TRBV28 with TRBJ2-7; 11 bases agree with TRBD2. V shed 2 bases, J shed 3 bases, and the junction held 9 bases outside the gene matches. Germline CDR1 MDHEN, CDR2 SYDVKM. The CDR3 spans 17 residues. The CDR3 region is CASSLNLVGTSGYEQYF. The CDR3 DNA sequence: TGTGCCAGCAGTTTAAATCTTGTCGGGACTAGCGGCTACGAGCAGTACTTC.

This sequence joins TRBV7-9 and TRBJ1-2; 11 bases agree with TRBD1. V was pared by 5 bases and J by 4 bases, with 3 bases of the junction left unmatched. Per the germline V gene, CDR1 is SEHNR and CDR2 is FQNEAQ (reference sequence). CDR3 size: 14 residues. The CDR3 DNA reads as TGTGCCAGCAGCCAGGGACAGGGGGTCTATGGCTACACCTTC. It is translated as CASSQGQGVYGYTF.

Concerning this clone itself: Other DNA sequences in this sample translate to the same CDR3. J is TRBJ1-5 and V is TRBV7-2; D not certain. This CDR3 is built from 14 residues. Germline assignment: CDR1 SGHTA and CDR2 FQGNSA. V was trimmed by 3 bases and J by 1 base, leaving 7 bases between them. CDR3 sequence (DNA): TGTGCCAGCAGCTTCGGTTACAGCAATCAGCCCCAGCATTTT. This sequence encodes CASSFGYSNQPQHF.

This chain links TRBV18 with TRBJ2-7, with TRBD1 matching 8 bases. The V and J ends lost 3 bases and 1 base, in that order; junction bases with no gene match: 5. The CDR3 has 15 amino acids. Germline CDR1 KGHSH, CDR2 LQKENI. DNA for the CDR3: TGTGCCAGCTCACCGACAGGGGTTCTTTCCTACGAGCAGTACTTC. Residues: CASSPTGVLSYEQYF.

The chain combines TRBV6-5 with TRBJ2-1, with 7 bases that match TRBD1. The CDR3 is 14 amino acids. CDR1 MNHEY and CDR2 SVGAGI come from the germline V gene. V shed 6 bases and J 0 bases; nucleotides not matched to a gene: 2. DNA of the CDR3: TGTGCCAGCAGCAGGGGGTTCTCCTACAATGAGCAGTTCTTC. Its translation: CASSRGFSYNEQFF.

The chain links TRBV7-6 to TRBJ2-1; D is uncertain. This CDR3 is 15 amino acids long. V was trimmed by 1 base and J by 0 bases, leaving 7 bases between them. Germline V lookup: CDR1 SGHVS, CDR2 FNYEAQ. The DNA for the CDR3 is TGTGCCAGCAGCTTAGTTAGGATCTCCTACAATGAGCAGTTCTTC. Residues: CASSLVRISYNEQFF.

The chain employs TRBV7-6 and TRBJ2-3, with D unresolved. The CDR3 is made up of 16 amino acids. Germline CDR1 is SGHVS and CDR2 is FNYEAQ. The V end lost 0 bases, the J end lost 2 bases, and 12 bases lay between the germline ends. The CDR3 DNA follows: TGTGCCAGCAGCTTAGCGGTAGGCGGATACACAGATACGCAGTATTTT. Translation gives CASSLAVGGYTDTQYF.

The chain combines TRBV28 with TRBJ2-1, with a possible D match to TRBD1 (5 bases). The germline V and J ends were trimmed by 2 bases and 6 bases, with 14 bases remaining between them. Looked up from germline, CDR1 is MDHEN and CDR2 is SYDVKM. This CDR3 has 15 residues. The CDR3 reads CASSLSGAGPNEQFF. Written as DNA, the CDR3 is TGTGCCAGCAGTTTAAGTGGAGCAGGGCCCAATGAGCAGTTCTTC.

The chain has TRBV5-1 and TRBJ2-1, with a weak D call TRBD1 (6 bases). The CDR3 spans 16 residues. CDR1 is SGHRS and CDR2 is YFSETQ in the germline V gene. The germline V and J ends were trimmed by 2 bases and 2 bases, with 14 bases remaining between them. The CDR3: CASSFGPSGAYNEQFF. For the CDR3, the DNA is TGCGCCAGCAGCTTCGGCCCCTCAGGGGCCTACAATGAGCAGTTCTTC.

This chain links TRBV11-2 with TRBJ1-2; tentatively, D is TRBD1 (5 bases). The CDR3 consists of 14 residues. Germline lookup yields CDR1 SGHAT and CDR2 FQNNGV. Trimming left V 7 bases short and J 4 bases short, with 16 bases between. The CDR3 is CASKPTGGGYGYTF. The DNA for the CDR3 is TGTGCCAGCAAACCTACGGGGGGGGGCTATGGCTACACCTTC.

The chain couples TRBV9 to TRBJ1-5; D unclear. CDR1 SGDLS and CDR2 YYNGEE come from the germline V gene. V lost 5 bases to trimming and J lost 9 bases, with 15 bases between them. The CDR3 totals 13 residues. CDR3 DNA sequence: TGTGCCAGCAGTGACCATGGAGAGGGGCCCCAGCATTTT. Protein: CASSDHGEGPQHF.

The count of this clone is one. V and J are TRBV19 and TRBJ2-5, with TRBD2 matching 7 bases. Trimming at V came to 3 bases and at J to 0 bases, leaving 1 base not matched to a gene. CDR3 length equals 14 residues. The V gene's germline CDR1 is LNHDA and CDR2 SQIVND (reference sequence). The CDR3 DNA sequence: TGTGCCAGTAGTATGGGGGGGTACCAAGAGACCCAGTACTTC. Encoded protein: CASSMGGYQETQYF. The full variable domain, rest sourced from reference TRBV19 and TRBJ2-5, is DGGITQSPKYLFRKEGQNVTLSCEQNLNHDAMYWYRQDPGQGLRLIYYSQIVNDFQKGDIAEGYSVSREKKESFPLTVTSAQKNPTAFYLCASSMGGYQETQYFGPGTRLLVL.